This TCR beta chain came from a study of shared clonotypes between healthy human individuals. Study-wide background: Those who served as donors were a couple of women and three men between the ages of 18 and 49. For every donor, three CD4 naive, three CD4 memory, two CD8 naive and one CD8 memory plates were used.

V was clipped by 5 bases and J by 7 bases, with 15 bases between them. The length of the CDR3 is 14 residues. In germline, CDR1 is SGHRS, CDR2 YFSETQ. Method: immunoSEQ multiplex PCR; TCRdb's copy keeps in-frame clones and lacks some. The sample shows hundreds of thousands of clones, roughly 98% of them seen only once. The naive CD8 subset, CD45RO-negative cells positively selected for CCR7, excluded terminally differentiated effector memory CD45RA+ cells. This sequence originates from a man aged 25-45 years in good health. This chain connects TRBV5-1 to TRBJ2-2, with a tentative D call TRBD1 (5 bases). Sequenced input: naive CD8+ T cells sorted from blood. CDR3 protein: CASRFQGWGGELFF. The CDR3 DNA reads TGCGCCAGCAGATTCCAGGGATGGGGCGGGGAGCTGTTTTTT.